The clone carrying this T cell receptor (beta chain) appeared a single time. This sample is drawn from a study of CD8 T cells in Susac syndrome. The authors reverse transcribed 0.5 to 1 ug RNA with random hexamers. TCRdb passed the immunoSEQ multiplex PCR reads through MiXCR, listing each CDR3 protein once. The table shows a few hundred thousand distinct CDR3 sequences, with approximately 85% occurring only once. With V trimmed by 6 bases and J by 6 bases, 7 bases remained unmatched. The CDR3 sequence is 14 residues long. Germline values: CDR1 MNHEY, CDR2 SVGAGI. The source material was CD8+ T cells from PBMCs. The chain combines TRBV6-5 with TRBJ1-5, with TRBD1 matching over 8 bases. The receptor comes from a human donor with multiple sclerosis. CDR3 sequence reads: CASSNRGTGQPQHF. In DNA form, the CDR3 reads TGTGCCAGCAGCAACAGGGGGACGGGTCAGCCCCAGCATTTT.